The rows below give T cell receptor beta chains drawn from one sample of a study of blood T cell repertoires in COVID-19. Some clones are missing from TCRdb's copy, which holds only in-frame ones; the method was immunoSEQ multiplex PCR. This table has some 140,000 clones, about 86% appearing once. The sample taken for sequencing was peripheral blood. All receptors derive from a woman of 80 years or more with acute or convalescent COVID-19. CDR3s include the opening cysteine and the closing phenylalanine or tryptophan. Rows give clone size only sometimes, using once, few, many, or a class for an expanded clone.

few TRBJ1-2 TRBV4-1 CASSQEMEVNYGYTF
NA TRBJ2-5 TRBV7-8 CASSQRLAGLQETQYF
NA TRBJ1-2 TRBV6-5 CASRGLYGYTF
NA TRBJ2-5 TRBV2 CASSVDTQMTQYF
NA TRBJ2-3 TRBV19 CASSISIGLAGGQDTQYF
NA TRBJ1-2 TRBV29-1 CSVRLPGQGRAGGYTF
NA TRBJ1-1 TRBV7-6 CASSLDYRTGDLTEAFF
NA TRBJ2-1 TRBV2 CASSRYALTGPSSYNEQFF
NA TRBJ1-1 TRBV7-2 CATLAGGILAFF
NA TRBJ1-6 TRBV3-1/TRBV3-2 CASSTGGGTVGSPLHF
NA TRBJ2-1 TRBV29-1 CSAQGAIYNEQFF
once TRBJ1-3 TRBV10-3 CAISTFGEPDSGNTIYF
NA TRBJ2-3 TRBV4-1 CASSQGWDREADTQYF
NA TRBJ1-1 TRBV12-3/TRBV12-4 CASTRQGNTEAFF
NA TRBJ2-7 TRBV11-2 CASSFNSYEQYF
NA TRBJ1-4 TRBV7-9 CASSSGTAANEKLFF
NA TRBJ1-4 TRBV12-5 CASGLGQLANEKLFF
NA TRBJ1-3 TRBV15 CATSRRQGSGNTIYF
NA TRBJ1-2 TRBV5-1 CASSLWEGRYGYTF
NA TRBJ2-1 TRBV7-2 CASRYRGGADNEQFF
NA TRBJ2-1 TRBV10-3 CAISDVTGLGNEQFF
few TRBJ1-2 TRBV11-1 CASSLYGQGPNYGYTF
NA TRBJ2-1 TRBV4-1 CASSQSAATNNEQFF
NA TRBJ1-1 TRBV7-2 CASSLVVMNTEAFF
NA TRBJ1-2 TRBV18 CASTLPSRGYTF
NA TRBJ2-7 TRBV25-1 CASSVTGTGHSYEQYF
NA TRBJ1-4 TRBV21-1 CASSIPIPGGKEFGKLFF
NA TRBJ1-1 TRBV6-5 CASSPLPSNTEAFF
NA TRBJ2-3 TRBV11-3 CASSKGTATDTQYF
few TRBJ1-3 TRBV7-9 CASSLEVSGSSGNTIYF
NA TRBJ1-1 TRBV5-4 CASSLGQGWNTEAFF
NA TRBJ2-1 TRBV6-5 CASSYPGGRNEQFF
once TRBJ1-3 TRBV18 CASSPKADTIYF
NA TRBJ1-1 TRBV19 CASSRGMNTEAFF
NA TRBJ1-2 TRBV10-3 CAISFGQGGYGYTF
NA TRBJ2-6 TRBV2 CASKPGQGRSGANVLTF
few TRBJ2-7 TRBV6-1 CASSERNRRPTWEQYF
NA TRBJ1-1 TRBV25-1 CASSEPTPGGTEAFF
NA TRBJ1-2 TRBV11-1 CASSLRGQLYGYTF
NA TRBJ2-1 TRBV9 CASSVFGGLYNEQFF
NA TRBJ2-5 TRBV6-6 CASSFSGTLQETQYF
NA TRBJ1-2 TRBV5-1 CASSLGPSAGVYGYTF
NA TRBJ2-1 TRBV6-5 CASSSGDYNEQFF
NA TRBJ2-1 TRBV7-9 CASSRRLGTGRNEQFF
NA TRBJ1-5 TRBV29-1 CSVEGQGYAYSNQPQHF
NA TRBJ2-5 TRBV6-5 CASTGVWGTQYF
NA TRBJ2-1 TRBV27 CASKLGQGFYNEQFF
NA TRBJ1-3 TRBV5-6 CASSPTGTGVGNTIYF
NA TRBJ2-7 TRBV4-1 CASSQGGYEQYF
NA TRBJ1-2 TRBV5-5 CASSFPGTGYGYTF
NA TRBJ1-2 TRBV4-2 CASSSPGGGSYGYTF
NA TRBJ1-2 TRBV3-1/TRBV3-2 CASSRTGGGNYGYTF
NA TRBJ2-3 TRBV29-1 CSVSSGGAADTQYF
NA TRBJ2-1 TRBV24-1 CATSEAGVGGNEQFF
NA TRBJ1-1 TRBV14 CASAFKKGGQLNTEAFF
NA TRBJ2-3 TRBV19 CATRRSGGTDTQYF